This T cell receptor (beta chain) was identified in a study of lymphopenia after photon versus proton radiotherapy. V dropped 10 bases and J dropped 3 bases, with 9 bases sitting between them. The CDR3 sequence is 12 residues long. Germline V CDR1 and CDR2: KGHSH, LQKENI. The table came from immunoSEQ multiplex PCR; TCRdb's copy has only in-frame clones and leaves some out. The data contain around 160,000 clones, roughly nine tenths of them singletons. This clone has a single count. V usage is TRBV18 and J usage is TRBJ2-2, with D uncertain. This specimen consisted of peripheral blood, obtained from a patient treated with photon-based radiotherapy. The receptor was derived from a man in his fifties or sixties with gastric cancer. CDR3 in amino acids: CATPSDTGELFF. DNA for the CDR3: TGTGCCACACCCTCGGACACCGGGGAGCTGTTTTTT. Complete variable domain (other parts from reference TRBV18 and TRBJ2-2): NAGVMQNPRHLVRRRGQEARLRCSPMKGHSHVYWYRQLPEEGLKFMVYLQKENIIDESGMPKERFSAEFPKEGPSILRIQQVVRGDSAAYFCATPSDTGELFFGEGSRLTVL.